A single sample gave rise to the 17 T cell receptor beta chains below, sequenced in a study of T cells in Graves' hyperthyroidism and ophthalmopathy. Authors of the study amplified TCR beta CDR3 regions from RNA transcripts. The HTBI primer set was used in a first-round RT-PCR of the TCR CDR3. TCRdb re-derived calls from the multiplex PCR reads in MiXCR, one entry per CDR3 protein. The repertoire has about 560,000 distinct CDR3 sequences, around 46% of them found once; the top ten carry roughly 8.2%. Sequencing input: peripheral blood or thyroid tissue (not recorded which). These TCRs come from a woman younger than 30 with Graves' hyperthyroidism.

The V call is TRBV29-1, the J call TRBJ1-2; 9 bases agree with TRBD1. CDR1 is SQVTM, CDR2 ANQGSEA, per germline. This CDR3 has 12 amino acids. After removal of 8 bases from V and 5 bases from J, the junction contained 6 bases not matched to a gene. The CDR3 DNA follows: TGCAGCCAGACAGGACAGGGGTATGGCTACACCTTC. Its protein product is CSQTGQGYGYTF.

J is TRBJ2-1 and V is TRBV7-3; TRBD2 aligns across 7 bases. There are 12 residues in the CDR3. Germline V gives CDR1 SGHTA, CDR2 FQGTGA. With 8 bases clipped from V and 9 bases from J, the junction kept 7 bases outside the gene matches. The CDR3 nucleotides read TGTGCCAGCGGGAGGGATAACACTGAGCAGTTCTTC. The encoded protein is CASGRDNTEQFF.

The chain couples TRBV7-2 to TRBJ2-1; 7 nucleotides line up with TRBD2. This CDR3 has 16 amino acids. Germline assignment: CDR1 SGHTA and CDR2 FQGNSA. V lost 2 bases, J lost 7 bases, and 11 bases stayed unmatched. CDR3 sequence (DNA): TGTGCCAGCAGCTTAAGGCGGGAGCGGGGAAGAAATGAGCAGTTCTTC. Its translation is CASSLRRERGRNEQFF.

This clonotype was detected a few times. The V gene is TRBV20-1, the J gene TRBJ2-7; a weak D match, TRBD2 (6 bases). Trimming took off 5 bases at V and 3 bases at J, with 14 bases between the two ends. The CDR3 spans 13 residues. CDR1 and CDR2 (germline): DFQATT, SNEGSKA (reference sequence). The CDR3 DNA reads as TGCAGTGCTCTTAACTGGGGGGACTACGAGCAGTACTTC. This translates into CSALNWGDYEQYF.

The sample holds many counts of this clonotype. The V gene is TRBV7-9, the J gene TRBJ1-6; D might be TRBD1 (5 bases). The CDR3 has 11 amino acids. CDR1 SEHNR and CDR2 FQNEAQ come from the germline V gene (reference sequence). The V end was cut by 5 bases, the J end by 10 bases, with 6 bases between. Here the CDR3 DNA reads TGTGCCAGCAGCGGGGACTCACCCCTCCACTTT. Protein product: CASSGDSPLHF.

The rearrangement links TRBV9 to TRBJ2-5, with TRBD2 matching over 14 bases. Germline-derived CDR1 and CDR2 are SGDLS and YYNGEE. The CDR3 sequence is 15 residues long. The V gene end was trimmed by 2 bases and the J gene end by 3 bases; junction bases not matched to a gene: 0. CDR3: CASSVTSGREETQYF. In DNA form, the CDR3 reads TGTGCCAGCAGCGTGACTAGCGGGAGGGAAGAGACCCAGTACTTC. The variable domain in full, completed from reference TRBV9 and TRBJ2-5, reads DSGVTQTPKHLITATGQRVTLRCSPRSGDLSVYWYQQSLDQGLQFLIQYYNGEERAKGNILERFSAQQFPDLHSELNLSSLELGDSALYFCASSVTSGREETQYFGPGTRLLVL.

The CDR3 DNA follows: TGTGCCAGCAATCCCGGGGTGGATTCACCCCTCCACTTT. It yields the protein CASNPGVDSPLHF. This chain joins TRBV25-1 and TRBJ1-6; no clear D. Germline CDR1 is MGHDK and CDR2 is SYGVNS. The CDR3 consists of 13 residues. The ends were cut back, 7 bases at V and 8 bases at J, with 12 bases in the middle.

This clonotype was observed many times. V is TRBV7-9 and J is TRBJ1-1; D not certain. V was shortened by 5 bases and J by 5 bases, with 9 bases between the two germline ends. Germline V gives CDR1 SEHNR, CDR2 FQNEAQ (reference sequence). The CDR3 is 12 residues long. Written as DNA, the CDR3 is TGTGCCAGCAGCGGGGTGATTACTGAAGCTTTCTTT. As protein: CASSGVITEAFF.

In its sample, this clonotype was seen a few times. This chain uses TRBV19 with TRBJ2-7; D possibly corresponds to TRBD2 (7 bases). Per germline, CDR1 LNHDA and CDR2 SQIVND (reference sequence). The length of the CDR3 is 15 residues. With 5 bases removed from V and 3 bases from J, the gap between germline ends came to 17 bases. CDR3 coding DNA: TGTGCCAGTAGTTTGTTGGTGGGAGGGGGCTACGAGCAGTACTTC. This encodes CASSLLVGGGYEQYF.

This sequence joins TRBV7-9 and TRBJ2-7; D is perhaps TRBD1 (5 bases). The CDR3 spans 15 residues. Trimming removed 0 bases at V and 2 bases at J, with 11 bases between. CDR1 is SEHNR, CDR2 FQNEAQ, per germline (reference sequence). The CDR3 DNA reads TGTGCCAGCAGCTTAGCAGGGAAGGGGCCCTACGAGCAGTACTTC. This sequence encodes CASSLAGKGPYEQYF. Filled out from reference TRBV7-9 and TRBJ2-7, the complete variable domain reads DTGVSQNPRHKITKRGQNVTFRCDPISEHNRLYWYRQTLGQGPEFLTYFQNEAQLEKSRLLSDRFSAERPKGSFSTLEIQRTEQGDSAMYLCASSLAGKGPYEQYFGPGTRLTVT.

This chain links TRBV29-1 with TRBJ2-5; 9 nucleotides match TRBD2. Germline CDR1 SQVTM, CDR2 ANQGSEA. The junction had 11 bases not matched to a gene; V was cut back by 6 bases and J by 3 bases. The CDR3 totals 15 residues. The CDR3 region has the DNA TGCAGCGTAAAAGGTAGCGGGAGATTTGAAGAGACCCAGTACTTC. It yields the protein CSVKGSGRFEETQYF.

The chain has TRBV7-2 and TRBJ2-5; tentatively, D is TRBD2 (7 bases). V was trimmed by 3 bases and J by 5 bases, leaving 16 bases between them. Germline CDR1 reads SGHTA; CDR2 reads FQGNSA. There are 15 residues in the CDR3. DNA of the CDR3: TGTGCCAGCAGCTTCACCGGGGGGCAGGGGGAGACCCAGTACTTC. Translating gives CASSFTGGQGETQYF.

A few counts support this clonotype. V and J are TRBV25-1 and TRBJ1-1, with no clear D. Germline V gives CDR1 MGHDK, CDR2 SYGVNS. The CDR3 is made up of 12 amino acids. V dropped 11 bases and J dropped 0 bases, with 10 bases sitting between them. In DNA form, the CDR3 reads TGTGCCTCCAGGTTTTTGAACACTGAAGCTTTCTTT. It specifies CASRFLNTEAFF.

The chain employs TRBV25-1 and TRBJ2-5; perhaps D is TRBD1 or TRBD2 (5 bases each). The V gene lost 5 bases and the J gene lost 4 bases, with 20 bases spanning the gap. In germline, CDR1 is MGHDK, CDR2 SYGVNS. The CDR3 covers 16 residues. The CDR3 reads CASSTPLTRGPETQYF. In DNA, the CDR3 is TGTGCCAGCAGTACCCCCTTAACTAGGGGACCAGAGACCCAGTACTTC.

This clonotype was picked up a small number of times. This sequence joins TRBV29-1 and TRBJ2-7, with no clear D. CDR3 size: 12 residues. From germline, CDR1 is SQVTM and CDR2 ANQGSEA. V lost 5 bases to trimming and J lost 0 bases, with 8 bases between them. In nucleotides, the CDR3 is TGCAGCGTTTTGCAAGGCTCCTACGAGCAGTACTTC. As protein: CSVLQGSYEQYF.

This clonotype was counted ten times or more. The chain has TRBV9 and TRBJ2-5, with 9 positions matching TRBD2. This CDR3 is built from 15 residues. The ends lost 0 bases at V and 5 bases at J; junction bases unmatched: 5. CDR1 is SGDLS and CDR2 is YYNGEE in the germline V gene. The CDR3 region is CASSVEPSGTETQYF. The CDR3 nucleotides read TGTGCCAGCAGCGTAGAGCCTAGCGGGACCGAGACCCAGTACTTC.

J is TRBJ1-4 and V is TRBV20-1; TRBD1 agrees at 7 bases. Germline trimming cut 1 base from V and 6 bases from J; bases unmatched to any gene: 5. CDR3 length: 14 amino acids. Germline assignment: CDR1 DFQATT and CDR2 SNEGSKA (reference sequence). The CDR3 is CSARARQGDEKLFF. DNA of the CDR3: TGCAGTGCTAGAGCCCGACAGGGAGATGAAAAACTGTTTTTT.